This T cell receptor (beta chain) was captured by sequencing in a study of cytomegalovirus exposure and HLA in healthy donors. Study-wide results and caveats: According to a later analysis, TCR clusters from the first cohort tended to co-occur in the roughly 110 validation repertoires. Across donors, most TCRs were seen rarely, yet some public ones were widespread. The authors confirmed in vitro that three CMV-associated chains were specific for CMV antigens.

Assay: immunoSEQ multiplex PCR; the TCRdb copy retains only in-frame clones and omits some. Of 150,000 to 200,000 clones listed, 86% are singletons. Turning to this clone: Antigen specificity is unknown.

CDR3 length equals 15 residues. The J segment lost 9 bases and the V segment lost 0 bases, leaving 9 bases of the junction unmatched. Germline V gene sequence: CDR1 SGHRS, CDR2 YFSETQ. The clonotype comes from a woman in her late teens or twenties in good health and CMV-seronegative. The rearrangement links TRBV5-1 to TRBJ2-1; 7 bases map to TRBD2. Specimen: PBMCs. CDR3: CASSLATRGGSEQFF. In DNA, the CDR3 is TGCGCCAGCAGCTTGGCCACGCGCGGCGGGAGTGAGCAGTTCTTC. Supplemented by reference TRBV5-1 and TRBJ2-1, the full variable domain reads KAGVTQTPRYLIKTRGQQVTLSCSPISGHRSVSWYQQTPGQGLQFLFEYFSETQRNKGNFPGRFSGRQFSNSRSEMNVSTLELGDSALYLCASSLATRGGSEQFFGPGTRLTVL.